This record covers a single T cell receptor (beta chain). This clone was recorded only once. Its specific antigen is unknown. No base quality values were provided; no much bigger clone lies one nucleotide off. The cohort consisted of 600 to 700 healthy bone marrow donors. All cohort members were sampled while nominally healthy, although unrecorded immune exposures were likely present. The donor tested CMV seropositive and was one of the 289 seropositive cohort members. A peripheral blood sample was collected from each donor, and TCR beta sequencing was performed on peripheral blood mononuclear cells. Genomic DNA was extracted from the blood cell samples with the Qiagen DNeasy Blood Extraction Kit. The CDR3 holds 13 amino acids from the cysteine to the phenylalanine. Of the read, only the CDR3 DNA is kept; its 39 bases are in frame from base 1. V loses 1 base of germline sequence and J loses 5 bases, and the interval between the two ends is 9 bases. Based on the germline V gene (reference sequence), the CDR1 and CDR2 sequences are LNHDA and SQIVND.

These data belong to a study of cytomegalovirus exposure and HLA in healthy donors (dated by TCRdb to 2017 to 2019). The study in broad terms: An earlier analysis of approximately 640 of the donors reported approximately 270 Gb of sequence data and 117 million unique TCR beta sequences from 190 million or so T cells. Roughly 300 gigabases of sequencing data and roughly 81 million unique TCR sequences made up an early release that covered fewer than 650 HLA-typed donors. Of the roughly 400 genotyped donors, roughly 85% fell in the genetic ancestry cluster associated with self-reported Caucasian donors. The aim of the study was to test whether cataloging public T cell receptors could identify signatures of past pathogen exposure. The study profiled the T cell repertoires of more than 500 subjects by immunosequencing and related them to cytomegalovirus serostatus. A separate validation cohort of 100 to 150 different subjects was used in addition to the roughly 620-subject first cohort. The study combined high-throughput TCR immunosequencing, statistical association of individual TCRs with disease status, and machine learning to predict cytomegalovirus infection status. A later analysis re-analyzed previously published TCR beta repertoires from 666 donors and added high-resolution HLA genotyping to study TCR occurrence patterns. The later analysis used no new phenotypic data to find candidate immune exposures, relying instead on TCR beta sequences and their occurrence across donors. To decide whether each TCR beta V gene segment behaved as functional or pseudogenic, an earlier analysis of fewer than 750 of the donors relied on high-throughput TCR beta sequencing. Donor age, sex, ethnicity and CMV serostatus were collected together with the repertoire data. A later genetic analysis took genome-wide SNP genotypes for about three fifths of the roughly 670 donors and used that subset as a discovery cohort. Every repertoire in the discovery cohort had been generated on one and the same sequencing platform. Class I and class II HLA loci were covered by the typing at four-digit resolution. The number of donors typed differed by locus, with about 629-630 for A, B, C, DRB1 and DQB1, 522 for DQA1, about 610 for DPA1, and roughly 450 for DPB1. Because of strong linkage in the cohort, roughly five DR-DQ haplotypes were treated as single units for association and clustering. Among 300 to 500 genotyped donors of the cohort, an average of approximately 220,000 unique TCR beta nucleotide sequences was sequenced per donor, of which approximately 19% were non-productive. Study-level results and caveats: A later analysis associated about 17,000 TCR beta sequences with specific HLA alleles at a false discovery rate of 0.05. Immune exposure information for the cohort was limited to CMV serostatus. In this cohort, only TCR beta chains were sequenced, and detectable features were limited by the absence of alpha or paired-chain data. A further reported finding was that TCR beta sequences accurately predicted the HLA-A and HLA-B alleles for most subjects in the first cohort. V-gene and J-gene trimming of TCR beta chains was associated with a missense DCLRE1C variant in a later genetic analysis, and the association was replicated in an independent cohort. Cytomegalovirus status was reported to be diagnosed by the classifier with high specificity and sensitivity in both the original and validation cohorts. Sequencing depth was assumed to be roughly uniform across donors in the presence/absence analyses, though that assumption may not hold. Linkage disequilibrium might explain the correlated functional status among segregating V segments, but an unknown experimental factor could not be excluded. It was suggested by the authors that the approach could potentially be generalized to other disease states and immunological phenotypes. According to a later analysis, parvovirus B19, influenza, CMV and Epstein-Barr virus appeared linked to several top co-occurrence clusters. When HLA alleles, especially DR and DQ, strongly co-occurred, attributing TCR associations to individual alleles was difficult. In a later analysis, HLA-associated TCR beta chains showed more clonal expansion and lower generation probabilities than non-associated chains that were equally common. An earlier analysis of around 600 of the donors showed that most TCR beta V segments appeared in productive rearrangements either about 87% or about 30% of the time, which broadly matched IMGT annotations. Because some donors lacked HLA typing at each locus, the association tests relied only on the typed subset. Most TCR sequences were observed very rarely across donors, whereas some public TCRs were present in many individuals. Some IMGT-functional V segments, including TRBV6-2 and TRBV6-3, could not be distinguished by the 87-base-pair reads and were therefore excluded. A later analysis found that TCR association rates varied across HLA loci, with DRB1 alleles showing the most associated TCRs and HLA-C alleles the fewest. In a later analysis, most CMV-associated TCR beta chains were found to appear HLA-restricted, with HLA associations seemingly driven largely by CMV exposure. Three of the identified cytomegalovirus-associated TCR beta chains were confirmed in vitro to be specific for cytomegalovirus antigens. A total of 164 TCR beta chains were listed by the study as associated with cytomegalovirus. The earlier analysis of 587 of the donors excluded approximately 17 rarely observed V segments, including chromosome 9 orphons, because counts were too low. According to a later genetic analysis, donors in an Asian-associated ancestry cluster had fewer N-insertions in productive TCRs than the approximately 670-donor mean. A cluster of highly shared sequence variants was judged likely to be a technical artifact of the sequencing pipeline.

Receptor libraries were prepared by the immunoSEQ multiplex PCR assay. The multiplex PCR relied on a mix of 60 forward primers for TCR Vbeta segments and 13 reverse primers for TCR Jbeta segments. The CDR3 region of rearranged TCR beta genes was amplified from genomic DNA by a multiplex PCR assay. Amplified TCR beta libraries were sequenced as 87-base-pair reads on the Illumina HiSeq System. On the study's bioinformatics: A later analysis tallied some 79 million unique TCR beta chains across the 666 repertoires, and some 10 million of those chains were shared by two or more donors. Raw reads were error-corrected and collapsed into unique sequences by a nearest-neighbor algorithm in which closely related sequences were merged to remove PCR and sequencing errors. To assign V, D and J gene segments, CDR3 sequences were aligned to IMGT reference sequences. For a sequence to be retained, at least a six-nucleotide match to both a V gene segment and a J gene segment was required. A rearrangement counted as productive if the CDR3 had no stop codons and remained in frame with V and J, and every other rearrangement counted as non-productive. CDR3 was defined according to IMGT convention as the region running from the second conserved V-encoded cysteine to the conserved J-encoded phenylalanine. The earlier analysis of about 590 of the donors excluded sequences that lacked an unambiguous match to a single V gene segment. An earlier analysis of a few hundred of the donors called V segments functional above 56.7% productive rearrangements and segregating when the between-donor standard deviation exceeded 5%. A statistical classification framework was built to diagnose cytomegalovirus status from the catalog of TCR beta chain sequences. In a later analysis, V and J genes were assigned by comparing TCR nucleotide sequences against IMGT/GENE-DB human TR gene sequences. In a later analysis, CDR3 sequences and most-parsimonious VDJ recombination scenarios were assigned using the TCRdist pipeline. In a later analysis, each TCR beta chain was defined by its CDR3 amino acid sequence together with its V-gene family, and reads without a unique V-gene family were excluded. In a later analysis, some 600 highly shared, low-generation-probability nucleotide sequences were removed to address suspected cross-contamination and a sequencing artifact. In a later analysis, a clonal expansion index for each public chain was calculated from normalized within-repertoire ranks of inferred template counts. A later analysis computed generation probabilities with a VDJ recombination model fitted to out-of-frame rearrangements, and checked the results against IGoR. In a later analysis, TCR-TCR, TCR-HLA and TCR-CMV co-occurrence was scored with hypergeometric tests, and a repertoire-size bias correction was applied to TCR pairs. False discovery rates were estimated in a later analysis by permuting HLA or CMV assignments 20 times. In a later analysis, co-occurring TCRs were grouped using DBSCAN, and TCRdist sequence similarity was added for clustering within HLA-allele-positive subsets. Repertoires with fewer than 30,000 or more than 120,000 public chains were left out of co-occurrence clustering, as were several repertoires with anomalous nucleotide sharing. In TCRdb, the immuneACCESS table is reduced to in-frame sequences with V and J assigned. These tables do not hold every clone; where another copy was compared, an unresolved V gene accounts for under half, and the others remain unexplained. V, J and clone size reflect that table, while D and trimming were determined from the DNA. Present in this sample are 75,000 to 100,000 clones, roughly 79% of which were seen just once. The ten largest make up roughly 3% of the sample.

Specimen: PBMCs. Recombination connected TRBV19 to TRBJ2-7; the D gene is perhaps TRBD2, from 6 matching bases. The receptor's source is a female donor in good health and CMV-seropositive. The CDR3 here reads CASSIVAGNEQYF. The nucleotide sequence is given as TGTGCCAGTAGTATAGTCGCGGGGAACGAGCAGTACTTC. Beyond the CDR3, the reference TRBV19 and TRBJ2-7 genes provide the residues; the full variable domain reads: DGGITQSPKYLFRKEGQNVTLSCEQNLNHDAMYWYRQDPGQGLRLIYYSQIVNDFQKGDIAEGYSVSREKKESFPLTVTSAQKNPTAFYLCASSIVAGNEQYFGPGTRLTVT.